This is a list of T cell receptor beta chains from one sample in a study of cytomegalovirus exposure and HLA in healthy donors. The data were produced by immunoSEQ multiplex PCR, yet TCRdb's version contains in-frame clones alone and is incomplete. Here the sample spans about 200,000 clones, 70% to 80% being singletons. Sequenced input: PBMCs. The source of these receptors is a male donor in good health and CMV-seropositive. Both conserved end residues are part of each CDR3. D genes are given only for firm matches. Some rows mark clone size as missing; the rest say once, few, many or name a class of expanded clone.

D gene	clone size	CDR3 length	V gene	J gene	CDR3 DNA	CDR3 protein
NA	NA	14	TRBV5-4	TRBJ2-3	TGTGCCAGCAGCCAGACGGGGGGCTCAGATACGCAGTATTTT	CASSQTGGSDTQYF
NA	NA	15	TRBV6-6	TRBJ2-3	TGTGCCAGCAGTTACAGGGGGTACGGCACAGATACGCAGTATTTT	CASSYRGYGTDTQYF
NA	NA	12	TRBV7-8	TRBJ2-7	TGTGCCAGCCGGGTTAACCCCTACGAGCAGTACTTC	CASRVNPYEQYF
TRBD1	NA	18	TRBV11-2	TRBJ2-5	TGTGCCAGCAGCTTAGAACCTCCTTTCCCGGGACAGCAAGAGACCCAGTACTTC	CASSLEPPFPGQQETQYF
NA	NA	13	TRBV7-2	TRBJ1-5	TGTGCCAGCAGGGGGACACCCTCAACGGCCCAGCATTTT	CASRGTPSTAQHF
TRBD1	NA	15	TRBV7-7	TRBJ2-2	TGTGCCAGCAGCTTATCGACAGGGATTACCGGGGAGCTGTTTTTT	CASSLSTGITGELFF
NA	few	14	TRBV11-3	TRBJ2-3	TGTGCCAGCAGCTTAACTAGTTCCACAGATACGCAGTATTTT	CASSLTSSTDTQYF
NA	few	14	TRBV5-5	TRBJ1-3	TGTGCCAGCAGGTGGGACATCTCTGGAAACACCATATATTTT	CASRWDISGNTIYF
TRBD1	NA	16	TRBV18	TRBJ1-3	TGTGCCAGCTCACCACCCAACAGGGGCCCGGGAAACACCATATATTTT	CASSPPNRGPGNTIYF
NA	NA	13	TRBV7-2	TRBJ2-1	TGTGCCAGCAGCCCCCACAGGGACAATGAGCAGTTCTTC	CASSPHRDNEQFF
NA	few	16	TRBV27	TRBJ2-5	TGTGCCAGCAGTTTATTGGGTCACAGGACGAGAAGGCACCAGTACTTC	CASSLLGHRTRRHQYF
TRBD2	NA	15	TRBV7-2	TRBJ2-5	TGTGCCAGCAGCTTTAGCGGGAGGGCCGCAGAGACCCAGTACTTC	CASSFSGRAAETQYF
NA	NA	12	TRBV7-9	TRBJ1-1	TGTGCCAGCAGCTTAGGACAGGATGAAGCTTTCTTT	CASSLGQDEAFF
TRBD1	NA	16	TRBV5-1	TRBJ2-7	TGCGCCAGCAGCCGGGACAGAGTTATCAATGGTGACGAGCAGTACTTC	CASSRDRVINGDEQYF
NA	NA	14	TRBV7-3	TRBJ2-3	TGTGCCAGCAGTCTTGACAGAAGCACAGATACGCAGTATTTT	CASSLDRSTDTQYF
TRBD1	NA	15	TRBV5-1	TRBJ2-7	TGCGCCAGCAGCTCCGGGACAGGGAGTCCCTACGAGCAGTACTTC	CASSSGTGSPYEQYF
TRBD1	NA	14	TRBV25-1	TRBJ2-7	TGTGCCAGCAGTCGATACCAGGGGGTGGACGAGCAGTACTTC	CASSRYQGVDEQYF
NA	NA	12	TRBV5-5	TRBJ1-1	TGTGCCAGCACCGGACAGCCCACTGAAGCTTTCTTT	CASTGQPTEAFF
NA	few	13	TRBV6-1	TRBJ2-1	TGTGCCAGCACTCGCGGACAAAAAGGAGAGCAGTTCTTC	CASTRGQKGEQFF
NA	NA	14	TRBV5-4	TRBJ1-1	TGTGCCAGCAGCTTTGGTGGGACAAGCACTGAAGCTTTCTTT	CASSFGGTSTEAFF
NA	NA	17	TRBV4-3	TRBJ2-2	TGCGCCAGCAGCCAAGATCCTAGCTTGTTTGGCGCCGGGGAGCTGTTTTTT	CASSQDPSLFGAGELFF
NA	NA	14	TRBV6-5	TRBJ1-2	TGTGCCAGCAGACCGGGACTGAGCTCTTATGGCTACACCTTC	CASRPGLSSYGYTF
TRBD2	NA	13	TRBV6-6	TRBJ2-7	TGTGCCACCGGGGGGACTACTATCTACGAGCAGTACTTC	CATGGTTIYEQYF
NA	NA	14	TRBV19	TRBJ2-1	TGTGCCAGTAAGGTCGCTAGTATGTTCAATGAGCAGTTCTTC	CASKVASMFNEQFF
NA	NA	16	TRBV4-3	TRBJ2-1	TGCGCCAGCAGCCATGATCTAAGGAGGGCTTACAATGAGCAGTTCTTC	CASSHDLRRAYNEQFF
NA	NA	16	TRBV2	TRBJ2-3	TGTGCCAGCAGTGAAGATTGGGGGCGTGCGGTAGATACGCAGTATTTT	CASSEDWGRAVDTQYF
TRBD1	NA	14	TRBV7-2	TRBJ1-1	TGTGCCAGCAACTTGACAGGGGGCCGCACTGAAGCTTTCTTT	CASNLTGGRTEAFF
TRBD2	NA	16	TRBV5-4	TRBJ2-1	TGTGCCAGCAGCTCCCCAAGCGGGAGAGACTACAATGAGCAGTTCTTC	CASSSPSGRDYNEQFF
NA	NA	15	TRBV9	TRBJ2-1	TGTGCCAGCAGCGTGTTAGCACTGACGAACAATGAGCAGTTCTTC	CASSVLALTNNEQFF
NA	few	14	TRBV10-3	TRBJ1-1	TGTGCCATCAGATTAATGGACAGTGAGACTGAAGCTTTCTTT	CAIRLMDSETEAFF
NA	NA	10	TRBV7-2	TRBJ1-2	TGTGCCAGCAGCCCCGAGGGCTACACCTTC	CASSPEGYTF
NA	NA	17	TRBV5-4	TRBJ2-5	TGTGCCAGCAGCTTGCCCCCGCCAGGGGAGCCCAGGGAGACCCAGTACTTC	CASSLPPPGEPRETQYF
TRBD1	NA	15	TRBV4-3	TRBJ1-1	TGCGCCAGCAGCCAAGGAACAGGGGATTACACTGAAGCTTTCTTT	CASSQGTGDYTEAFF
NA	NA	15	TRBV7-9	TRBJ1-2	TGTGCCAGCAGCTTAGATGGCAGGGAAGACTATGGCTACACCTTC	CASSLDGREDYGYTF
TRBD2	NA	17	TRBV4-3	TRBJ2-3	TGCGCCAGCAGCCAAGAGGGAGGGGACTTTTACACAGATACGCAGTATTTT	CASSQEGGDFYTDTQYF
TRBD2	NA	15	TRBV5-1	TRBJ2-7	TGCGCCAGCAGGTTACTAGCGTTGGGGACCTACGAGCAGTACTTC	CASRLLALGTYEQYF
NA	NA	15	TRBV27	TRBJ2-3	TGTGCCAGCAGTTCCTACCTGGAGCACACAGATACGCAGTATTTT	CASSSYLEHTDTQYF
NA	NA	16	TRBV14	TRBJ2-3	TGTGCCAGCAGCCAACCAGCGGGTGCTAGCACAGATACGCAGTATTTT	CASSQPAGASTDTQYF
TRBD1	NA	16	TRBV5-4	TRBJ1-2	TGTGCCAGCAACGCCCCAGGGGGCGATGGACTCTATGGCTACACCTTC	CASNAPGGDGLYGYTF
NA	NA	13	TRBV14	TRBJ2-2	TGTGCCAGCAGCCCCCGCGGCACCGGGGAGCTGTTTTTT	CASSPRGTGELFF
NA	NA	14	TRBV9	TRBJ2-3	TGTGCCAGCAGTCCGGACAGCCGCACAGATACGCAGTATTTT	CASSPDSRTDTQYF
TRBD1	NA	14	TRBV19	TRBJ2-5	TGTGCCAGTAGGCCTCTTGGGGGACAGGAGACCCAGTACTTC	CASRPLGGQETQYF
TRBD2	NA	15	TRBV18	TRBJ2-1	TGTGCCAGCTCCCGTAGCGGGATTATTTACAATGAGCAGTTCTTC	CASSRSGIIYNEQFF
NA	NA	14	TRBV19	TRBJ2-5	TGTGCCAGTAGCAGACTGAAATACCAAGAGACCCAGTACTTC	CASSRLKYQETQYF
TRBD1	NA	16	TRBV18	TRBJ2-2	TGTGCCAGCTCTTCCGAGATAGGGGGCGCCGGCGGGGAGCTGTTTTTT	CASSSEIGGAGGELFF
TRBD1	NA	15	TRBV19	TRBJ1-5	TGTGCCAGTAGTACCGCGACAGGGAGCAATCAGCCCCAGCATTTT	CASSTATGSNQPQHF
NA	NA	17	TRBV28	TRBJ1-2	TGTGCCAGCAGACCTTATTTCATCGAAGGGAGGGGTGGTGGCTACACCTTC	CASRPYFIEGRGGGYTF
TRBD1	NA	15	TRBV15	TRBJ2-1	TGTGCCACCAGCGGACAGGGTAGGGCTTACAATGAGCAGTTCTTC	CATSGQGRAYNEQFF
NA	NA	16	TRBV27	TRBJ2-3	TGTGCCAGCAGTCCCTCCTGGGCAGGGATAGGAGATACGCAGTATTTT	CASSPSWAGIGDTQYF
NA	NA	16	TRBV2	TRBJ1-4	TGTGCCAGCACTATCCTCCAGGGTGCGGCTAATGAAAAACTGTTTTTT	CASTILQGAANEKLFF
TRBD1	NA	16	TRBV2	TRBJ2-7	TGTGCCAGCAGTTTCTCCCGGACAGGGGGGGCCTACGAGCAGTACTTC	CASSFSRTGGAYEQYF